The text below deals with one T cell receptor (beta chain). This sample was included in a study of blood T cell repertoires in COVID-19. V dropped 4 bases and J dropped 4; count of bases not matched to a gene: 7. Per germline, CDR1 SGHRS and CDR2 YFSETQ. The CDR3 extends over 16 amino acids. Method: immunoSEQ multiplex PCR; TCRdb's copy keeps in-frame clones and lacks some. The table shows a few hundred thousand clones, with 87% occurring only once. What was sequenced was PBMCs or T cells enriched from blood (not recorded which). The receptor's source is a middle-aged man in a cohort exposed to, infected with or recovered from COVID-19 (not recorded which). This chain joins TRBV5-1 and TRBJ2-3; 12 positions match TRBD2. This CDR3 reads CASSTSSGRASDTQYF. The CDR3 region has the DNA TGCGCCAGCAGCACATCTAGCGGGAGGGCCTCAGATACGCAGTATTTT.